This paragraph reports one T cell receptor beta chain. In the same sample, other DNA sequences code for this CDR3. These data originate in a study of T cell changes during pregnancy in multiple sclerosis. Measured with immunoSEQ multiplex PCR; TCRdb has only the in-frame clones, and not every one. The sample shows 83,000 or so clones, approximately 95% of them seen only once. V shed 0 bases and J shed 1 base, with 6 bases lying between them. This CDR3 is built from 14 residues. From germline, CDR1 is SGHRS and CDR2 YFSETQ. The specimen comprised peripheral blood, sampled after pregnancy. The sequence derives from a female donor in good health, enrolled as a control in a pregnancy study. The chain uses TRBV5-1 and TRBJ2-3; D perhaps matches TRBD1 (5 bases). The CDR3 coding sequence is TGCGCCAGCAGCTTGGGCAGGGGCACAGATACGCAGTATTTT. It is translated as CASSLGRGTDTQYF.